This T cell receptor (beta chain) is from a study of T cells in Graves' hyperthyroidism and ophthalmopathy. This clonotype was found many times. The antigen is not known. Amplification targeted TCR beta CDR3 regions from RNA transcripts. During a first-round RT-PCR of the TCR CDR3, the HTBI primer set was used. Using its own MiXCR run on the multiplex PCR reads, TCRdb lists one record per CDR3 protein. The profile shows a few hundred thousand distinct CDR3 sequences, 46% of them singletons. Findings of the study overall: Researchers found most expanded thyroid clonotypes above 0.001 in blood as well.

Stable hyperthyroidism: no ophthalmopathy progression over 18 months of follow-up. These patients, aged 18 to 65, had recently diagnosed hyperthyroidism lasting under 2 months. Patients having uncontrolled infection, another autoimmune disease, pregnancy or lactation were not included. V was clipped by 0 bases and J by 1 base, with 19 bases between them. The CDR3 has 18 amino acids. Germline CDR1 and CDR2: SGHDN and FVKESK. The sequence came from a woman under 30 with Graves' hyperthyroidism. Sequenced: peripheral blood or thyroid tissue (not recorded which). The chain is built from TRBV14 and TRBJ2-7; D not certain. Written as DNA, the CDR3 is TGTGCCAGCAGCCAAGAGAAGGGTTCGGGCAGGCGATCCTACGAGCAGTACTTC. This codes for CASSQEKGSGRRSYEQYF.